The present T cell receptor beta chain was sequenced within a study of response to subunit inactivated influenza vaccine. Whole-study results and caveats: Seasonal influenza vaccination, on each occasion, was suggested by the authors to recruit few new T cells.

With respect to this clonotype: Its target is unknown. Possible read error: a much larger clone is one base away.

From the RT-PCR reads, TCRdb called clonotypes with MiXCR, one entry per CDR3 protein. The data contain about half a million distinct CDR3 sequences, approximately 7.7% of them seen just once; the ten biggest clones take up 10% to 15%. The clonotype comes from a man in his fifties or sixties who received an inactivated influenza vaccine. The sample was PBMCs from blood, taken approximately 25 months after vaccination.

The CDR3 DNA sequence: TGCAGCGTTCACGTCAGGGAGTATGGCTACACCTTC. It yields the protein CSVHVREYGYTF. The gene calls are TRBV29-1 and TRBJ1-2; D might be TRBD1 (5 bases). Germline lookup yields CDR1 SQVTM and CDR2 ANQGSEA. Trimming cost V 5 bases and J 5 bases, with 12 bases left between them. This CDR3 is built from 12 residues.